The text below deals with one T cell receptor (beta chain). What it recognizes is unknown. The read terminates 3 residues ahead of where the CDR3 ends, so the germline J gene completes it. This sample was taken from a study of T cell clonality in common variable immunodeficiency. Using immunoSEQ multiplex PCR, the repertoire was profiled, and TCRdb retains in-frame clones only, with some absent. The counts give about 16,000 clones, none of them seen only once; roughly 15% is held by the top ten. Study-wide results and caveats: Common variable immunodeficiency TCR beta sequences reportedly had fewer deletions and N-nucleotide insertions. Fewer TCRbeta clones were shared among CVID subjects than controls.

Germline V gene sequence: CDR1 SSHAT, CDR2 FNYEAQ (reference sequence). This CDR3 contains 16 residues. The V and J ends lost 5 bases and 1 base, in that order; junction bases with no gene match: 3. The material sequenced was peripheral blood mononuclear cells. The chain is built from TRBV7-7 and TRBJ2-5, with 14 bases that match TRBD2. This TCR was sampled from a human donor with common variable immunodeficiency. Incomplete CDR3 DNA: TGTGCCAGCAGCCCGGGACTAGCGGGGGCCCAAGAGACC. It specifies CASSPGLAGAQET. The whole CDR3 protein reads CASSPGLAGAQETQYF.